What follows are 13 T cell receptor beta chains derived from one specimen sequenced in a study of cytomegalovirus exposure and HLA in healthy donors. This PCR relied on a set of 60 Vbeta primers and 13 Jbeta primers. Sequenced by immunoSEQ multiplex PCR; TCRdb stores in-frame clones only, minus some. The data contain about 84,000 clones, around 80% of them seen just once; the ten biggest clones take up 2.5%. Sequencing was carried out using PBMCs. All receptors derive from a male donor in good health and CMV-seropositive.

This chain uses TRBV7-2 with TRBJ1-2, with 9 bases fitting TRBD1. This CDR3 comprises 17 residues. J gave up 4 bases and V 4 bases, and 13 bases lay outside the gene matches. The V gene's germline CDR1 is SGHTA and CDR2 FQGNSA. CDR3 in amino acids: CASSSPGQGRVGYGYTF. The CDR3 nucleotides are TGTGCCAGCAGCTCACCGGGACAGGGAAGGGTCGGCTATGGCTACACCTTC. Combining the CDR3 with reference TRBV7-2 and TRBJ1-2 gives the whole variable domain GAGVSQSPSNKVTEKGKDVELRCDPISGHTALYWYRQSLGQGLEFLIYFQGNSAPDKSGLPSDRFSAERTGGSVSTLTIQRTQQEDSAVYLCASSSPGQGRVGYGYTFGSGTRLTVV.

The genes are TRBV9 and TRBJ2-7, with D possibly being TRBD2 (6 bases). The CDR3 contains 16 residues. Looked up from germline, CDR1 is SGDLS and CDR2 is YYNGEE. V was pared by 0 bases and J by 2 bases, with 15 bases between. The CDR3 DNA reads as TGTGCCAGCAGCGTAGCTCTAGGAGGGCCTCCCTACGAGCAGTACTTC. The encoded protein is CASSVALGGPPYEQYF.

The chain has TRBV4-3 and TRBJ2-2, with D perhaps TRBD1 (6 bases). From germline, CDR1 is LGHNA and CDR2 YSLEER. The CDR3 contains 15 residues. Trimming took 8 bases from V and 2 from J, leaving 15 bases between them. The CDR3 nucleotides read TGCGCCAGCGGGTGGACAGCCTTAAACACCGGGGAGCTGTTTTTT. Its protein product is CASGWTALNTGELFF.

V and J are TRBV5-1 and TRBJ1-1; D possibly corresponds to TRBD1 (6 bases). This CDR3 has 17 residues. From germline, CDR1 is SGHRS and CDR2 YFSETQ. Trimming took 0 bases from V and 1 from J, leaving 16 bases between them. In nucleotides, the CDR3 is TGCGCCAGCAGCTTGGTTAACTCAGGGGCGCGGAACACTGAAGCTTTCTTT. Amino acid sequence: CASSLVNSGARNTEAFF.

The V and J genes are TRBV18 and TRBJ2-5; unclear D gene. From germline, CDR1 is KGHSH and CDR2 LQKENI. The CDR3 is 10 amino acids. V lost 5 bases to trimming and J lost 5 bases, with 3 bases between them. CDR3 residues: CASSAETQYF. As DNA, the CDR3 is TGTGCCAGCTCAGCGGAGACCCAGTACTTC.

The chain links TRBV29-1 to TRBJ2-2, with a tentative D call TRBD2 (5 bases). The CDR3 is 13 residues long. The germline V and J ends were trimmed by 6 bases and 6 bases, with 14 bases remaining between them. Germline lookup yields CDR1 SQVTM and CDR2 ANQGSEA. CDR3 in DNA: TGCAGCGTCGGAAACGGGCGGGCCGGGGAGCTGTTTTTT. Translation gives CSVGNGRAGELFF.

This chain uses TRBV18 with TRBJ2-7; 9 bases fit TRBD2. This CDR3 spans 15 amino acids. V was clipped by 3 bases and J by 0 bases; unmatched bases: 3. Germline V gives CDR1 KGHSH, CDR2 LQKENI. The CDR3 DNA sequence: TGTGCCAGCTCACCGGGTAGCGGGAGCTCCTACGAGCAGTACTTC. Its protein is CASSPGSGSSYEQYF.

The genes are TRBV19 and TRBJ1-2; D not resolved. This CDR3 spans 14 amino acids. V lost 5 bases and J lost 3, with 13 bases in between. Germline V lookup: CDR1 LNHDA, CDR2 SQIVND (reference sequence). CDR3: CASSPETQYYGYTF. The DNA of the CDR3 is TGTGCCAGTAGTCCGGAGACCCAATACTATGGCTACACCTTC.

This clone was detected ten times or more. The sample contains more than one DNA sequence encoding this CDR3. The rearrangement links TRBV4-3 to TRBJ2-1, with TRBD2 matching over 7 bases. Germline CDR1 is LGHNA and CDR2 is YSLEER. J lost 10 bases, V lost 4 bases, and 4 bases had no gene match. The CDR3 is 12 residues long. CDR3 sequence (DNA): TGCGCCAGCAGCCGAGCTAGCGGAGAGCAGTTCTTC. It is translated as CASSRASGEQFF.

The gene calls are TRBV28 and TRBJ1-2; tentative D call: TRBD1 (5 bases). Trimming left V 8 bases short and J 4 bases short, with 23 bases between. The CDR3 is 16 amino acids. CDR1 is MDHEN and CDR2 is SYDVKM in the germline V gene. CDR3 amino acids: CASRFSRGGYGYGYTF. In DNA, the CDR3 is TGTGCCAGCCGATTCTCTCGGGGGGGATACGGCTATGGCTACACCTTC.

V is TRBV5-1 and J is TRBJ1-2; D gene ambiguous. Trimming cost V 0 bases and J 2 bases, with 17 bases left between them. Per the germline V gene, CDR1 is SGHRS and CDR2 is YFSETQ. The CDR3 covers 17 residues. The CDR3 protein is CASSLANPSALNYGYTF. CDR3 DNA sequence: TGCGCCAGCAGCTTGGCCAACCCATCTGCCCTAAACTATGGCTACACCTTC.

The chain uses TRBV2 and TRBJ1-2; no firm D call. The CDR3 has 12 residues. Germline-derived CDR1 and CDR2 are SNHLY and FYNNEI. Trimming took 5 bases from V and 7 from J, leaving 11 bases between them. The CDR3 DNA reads TGTGCCAGCAGTCTAGCCCGAGGTGGCTACACCTTC. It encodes CASSLARGGYTF.

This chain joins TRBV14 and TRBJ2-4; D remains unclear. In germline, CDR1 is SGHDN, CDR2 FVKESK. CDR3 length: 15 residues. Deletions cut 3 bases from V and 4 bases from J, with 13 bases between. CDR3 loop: CASSQQTSPKNIQYF. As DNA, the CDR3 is TGTGCCAGCAGCCAGCAGACATCCCCTAAAAACATTCAGTACTTC.